This record looks at one T cell receptor (beta chain) sequence and its context. Its antigen is still unknown. The sample belongs to a study of radiation and T cells in renal cell carcinoma. Study-level background: Nephrectomy followed 15 Gy stereotactic body radiation by 4 weeks. Study findings and constraints: Pretreatment tumor biopsies were lacking, so baseline clonotypes are unknown. In blood, top tumor clones expanded by 2 weeks, shrinking by 4.

The data were produced by immunoSEQ multiplex PCR, yet TCRdb's version contains in-frame clones alone and is incomplete. The table lists about 140,000 clones, over 80% of them singletons. Time point of the sample: baseline pretreatment blood. Stated treatment: 15 Gy SBRT to primary tumor, nephrectomy 4 weeks later. J gave up 5 bases and V 2 bases, and 10 bases lay outside the gene matches. Per germline, CDR1 SGDLS and CDR2 YYNGEE. This CDR3 region has 16 residues. This clonotype was obtained from a woman between 45 and 65 years old with renal cell carcinoma. Sequences were derived from blood, sampled from a patient whose treatment included radiotherapy and nephrectomy. This chain joins TRBV9 and TRBJ2-5; 9 bases are shared with TRBD1. The CDR3 coding sequence is TGTGCCAGCAGCGTCAGCCCGGGACAGGGTGTTGAGACCCAGTACTTC. Translated: CASSVSPGQGVETQYF.